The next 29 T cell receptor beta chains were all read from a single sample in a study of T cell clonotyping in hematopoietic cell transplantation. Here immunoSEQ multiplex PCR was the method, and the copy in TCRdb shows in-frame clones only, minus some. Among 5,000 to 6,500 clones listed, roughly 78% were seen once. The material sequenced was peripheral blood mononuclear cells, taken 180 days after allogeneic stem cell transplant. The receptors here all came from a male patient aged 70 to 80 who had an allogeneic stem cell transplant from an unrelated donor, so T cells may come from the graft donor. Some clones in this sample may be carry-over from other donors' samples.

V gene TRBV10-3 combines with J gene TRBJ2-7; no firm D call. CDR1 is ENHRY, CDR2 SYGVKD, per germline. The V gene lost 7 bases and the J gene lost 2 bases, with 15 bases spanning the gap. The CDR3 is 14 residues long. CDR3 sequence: CAITPDPITYEQYF. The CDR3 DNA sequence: TGTGCCATCACTCCCGACCCTATAACCTACGAGCAGTACTTC.

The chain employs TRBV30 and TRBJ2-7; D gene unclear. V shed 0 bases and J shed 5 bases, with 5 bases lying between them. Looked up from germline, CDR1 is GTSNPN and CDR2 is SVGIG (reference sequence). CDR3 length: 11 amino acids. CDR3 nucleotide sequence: TGTGCCTGGAGTGTAGGCAACGAGCAGTACTTC. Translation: CAWSVGNEQYF.

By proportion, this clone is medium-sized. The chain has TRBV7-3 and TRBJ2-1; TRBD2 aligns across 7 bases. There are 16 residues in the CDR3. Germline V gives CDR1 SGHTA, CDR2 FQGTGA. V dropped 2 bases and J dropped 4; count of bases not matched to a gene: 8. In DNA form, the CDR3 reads TGTGCCAGCAGCTTAGTTGCTAGCGGAGGGTACAATGAGCAGTTCTTC. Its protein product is CASSLVASGGYNEQFF. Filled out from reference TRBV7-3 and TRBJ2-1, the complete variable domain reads GAGVSQTPSNKVTEKGKYVELRCDPISGHTALYWYRQSLGQGPEFLIYFQGTGAADDSGLPNDRFFAVRPEGSVSTLKIQRTERGDSAVYLCASSLVASGGYNEQFFGPGTRLTVL.

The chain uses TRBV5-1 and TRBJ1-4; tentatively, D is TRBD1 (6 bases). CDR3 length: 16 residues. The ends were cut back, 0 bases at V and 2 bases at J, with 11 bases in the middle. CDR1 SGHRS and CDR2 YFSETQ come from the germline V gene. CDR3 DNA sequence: TGCGCCAGCAGCTTGGCAGGAGGGGGGACTAATGAAAAACTGTTTTTT. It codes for CASSLAGGGTNEKLFF.

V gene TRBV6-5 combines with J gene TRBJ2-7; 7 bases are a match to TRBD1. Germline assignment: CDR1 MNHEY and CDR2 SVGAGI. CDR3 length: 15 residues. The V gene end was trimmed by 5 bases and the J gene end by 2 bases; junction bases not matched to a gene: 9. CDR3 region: CASSRYRGWTYEQYF. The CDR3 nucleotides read TGTGCCAGCAGTCGCTACAGGGGTTGGACCTACGAGCAGTACTTC.

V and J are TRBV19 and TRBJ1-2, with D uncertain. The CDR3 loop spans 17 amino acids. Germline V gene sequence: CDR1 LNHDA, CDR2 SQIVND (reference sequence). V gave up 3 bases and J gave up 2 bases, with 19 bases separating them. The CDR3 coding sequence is TGTGCCAGTAGTATTTTGCAGGATAAGAGAAGGAACTATGGCTACACCTTC. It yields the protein CASSILQDKRRNYGYTF.

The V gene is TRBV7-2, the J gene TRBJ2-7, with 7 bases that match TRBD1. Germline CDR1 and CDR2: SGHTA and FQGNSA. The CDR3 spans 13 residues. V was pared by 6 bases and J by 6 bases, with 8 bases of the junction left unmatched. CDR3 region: CASRGDRTREQYF. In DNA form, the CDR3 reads TGTGCCAGCAGGGGGGACAGAACCCGCGAGCAGTACTTC.

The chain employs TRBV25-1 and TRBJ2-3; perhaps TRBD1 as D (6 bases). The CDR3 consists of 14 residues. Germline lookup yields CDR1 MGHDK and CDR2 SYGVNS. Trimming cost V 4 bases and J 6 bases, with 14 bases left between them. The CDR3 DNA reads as TGTGCCAGCAGTGGACAGGTCCTCGGGGATACGCAGTATTTT. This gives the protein CASSGQVLGDTQYF.

CDR3 nucleotide sequence: TGCAGCGTCGAGGGTAGCGGGGACTACGAGCAGTACTTC. This gives the protein CSVEGSGDYEQYF. V and J are TRBV29-1 and TRBJ2-7; 8 nucleotides line up with TRBD2. CDR3 size: 13 residues. CDR1 and CDR2 (germline): SQVTM, ANQGSEA. V lost 6 bases to trimming and J lost 3 bases; unmatched junction nucleotides: 7.

CDR3 sequence reads: CASSSTGGGYEKLFF. CDR3 in DNA: TGTGCCAGCAGTTCAACAGGGGGCGGGTATGAAAAACTGTTTTTT. This chain links TRBV28 with TRBJ1-4, with 9 positions matching TRBD1. Trimming cost V 4 bases and J 6 bases; bases outside gene matches: 6. The CDR3 sequence is 15 residues long. Germline V gives CDR1 MDHEN, CDR2 SYDVKM.

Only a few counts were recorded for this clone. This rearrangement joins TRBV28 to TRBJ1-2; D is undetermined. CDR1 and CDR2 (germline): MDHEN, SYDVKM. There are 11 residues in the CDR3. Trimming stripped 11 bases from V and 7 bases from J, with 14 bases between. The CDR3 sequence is CAANSLLGYTF. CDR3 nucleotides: TGTGCCGCCAACAGTCTTCTTGGCTACACCTTC.

The CDR3 sequence is CASSFDRLSGEQYF. The DNA for the CDR3 is TGTGCCAGCAGCTTCGACAGGCTCTCTGGCGAGCAGTACTTC. This sequence joins TRBV5-4 and TRBJ2-7; D is perhaps TRBD1 (6 bases). The germline gives CDR1 SGHNT, CDR2 YYREEE (reference sequence). The CDR3 length is 14 residues. The V gene lost 2 bases and the J gene lost 6 bases, with 15 bases spanning the gap.

The DNA for the CDR3 is TGTGCCACTCAGGGTACAGATACGCAGTATTTT. Encoded protein: CATQGTDTQYF. The chain has TRBV2 and TRBJ2-3; TRBD1 is a possible D gene (5 bases). V lost 10 bases, J lost 3 bases, and 8 bases lay in between. Germline V lookup: CDR1 SNHLY, CDR2 FYNNEI. This CDR3 has 11 residues.

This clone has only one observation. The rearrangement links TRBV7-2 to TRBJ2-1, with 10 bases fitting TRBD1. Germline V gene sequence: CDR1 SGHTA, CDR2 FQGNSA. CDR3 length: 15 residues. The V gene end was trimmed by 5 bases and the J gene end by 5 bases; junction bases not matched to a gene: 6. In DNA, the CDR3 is TGTGCCAGCAGCATTCGCGGACAGGGGGACAATGAGCAGTTCTTC. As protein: CASSIRGQGDNEQFF.

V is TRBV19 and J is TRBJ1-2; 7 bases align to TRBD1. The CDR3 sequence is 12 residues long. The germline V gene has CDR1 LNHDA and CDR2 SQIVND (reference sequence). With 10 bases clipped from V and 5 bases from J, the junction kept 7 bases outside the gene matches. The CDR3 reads CATTGNRYGYTF. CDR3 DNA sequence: TGTGCCACGACAGGGAACCGATATGGCTACACCTTC.

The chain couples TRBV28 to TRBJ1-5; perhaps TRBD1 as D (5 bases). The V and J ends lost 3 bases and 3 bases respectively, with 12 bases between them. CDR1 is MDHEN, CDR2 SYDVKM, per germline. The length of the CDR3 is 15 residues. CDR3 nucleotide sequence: TGTGCCAGCAGTTTCGAGGGGCTCTACAATCAGCCCCAGCATTTT. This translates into CASSFEGLYNQPQHF.

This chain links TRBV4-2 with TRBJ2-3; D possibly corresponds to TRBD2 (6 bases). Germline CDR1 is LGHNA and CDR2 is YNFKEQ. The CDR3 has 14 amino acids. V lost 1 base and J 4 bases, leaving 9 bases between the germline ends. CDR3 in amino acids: CASSQGRDPDTQYF. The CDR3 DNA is TGTGCCAGCAGCCAAGGGCGGGACCCAGATACGCAGTATTTT.

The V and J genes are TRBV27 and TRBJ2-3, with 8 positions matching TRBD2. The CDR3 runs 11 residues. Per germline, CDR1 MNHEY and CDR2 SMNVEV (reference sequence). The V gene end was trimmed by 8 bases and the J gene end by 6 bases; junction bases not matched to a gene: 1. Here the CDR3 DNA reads TGTGCCAGCCGCGGGGGGGATACGCAGTATTTT. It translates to CASRGGDTQYF.

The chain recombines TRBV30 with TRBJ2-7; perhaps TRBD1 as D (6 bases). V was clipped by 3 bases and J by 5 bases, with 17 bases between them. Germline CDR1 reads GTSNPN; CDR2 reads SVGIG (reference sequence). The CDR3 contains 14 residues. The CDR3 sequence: CAWSQRTVWNEQYF. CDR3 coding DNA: TGTGCCTGGAGCCAGAGGACAGTGTGGAACGAGCAGTACTTC.

CDR3 DNA sequence: TGTGCCTGGAGTAGGGGACACCCTAATGAAAAACTGTTTTTT. As protein: CAWSRGHPNEKLFF. The gene calls are TRBV30 and TRBJ1-4; TRBD1 is a possible D gene (6 bases). Germline-derived CDR1 and CDR2 are GTSNPN and SVGIG (reference sequence). The germline V and J ends were trimmed by 2 bases and 3 bases, with 10 bases remaining between them. CDR3 length: 14 residues. Based on the CDR3 plus reference TRBV30 and TRBJ1-4, the full variable domain is SQTIHQWPATLVQPVGSPLSLECTVEGTSNPNLYWYRQAAGRGLQLLFYSVGIGQISSEVPQNLSASRPQDRQFILSSKKLLLSDSGFYLCAWSRGHPNEKLFFGSGTQLSVL.

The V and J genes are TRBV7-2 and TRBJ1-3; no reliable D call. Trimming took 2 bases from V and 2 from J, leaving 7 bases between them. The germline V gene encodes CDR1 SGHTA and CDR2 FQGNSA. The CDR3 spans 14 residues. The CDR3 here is CASSLLVTGNTIYF. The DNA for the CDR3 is TGTGCCAGCAGCTTACTTGTAACTGGAAACACCATATATTTT.

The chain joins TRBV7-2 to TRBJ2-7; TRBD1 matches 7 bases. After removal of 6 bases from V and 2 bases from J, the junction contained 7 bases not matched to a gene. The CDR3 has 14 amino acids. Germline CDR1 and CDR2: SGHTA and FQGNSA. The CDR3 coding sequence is TGTGCCAGCAGATCCGGGACAGAGCCCTACGAGCAGTACTTC. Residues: CASRSGTEPYEQYF.

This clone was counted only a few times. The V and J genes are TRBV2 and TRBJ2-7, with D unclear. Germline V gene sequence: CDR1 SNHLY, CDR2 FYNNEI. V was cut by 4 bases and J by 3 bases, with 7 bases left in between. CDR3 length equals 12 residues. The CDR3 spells CASSGMGYEQYF. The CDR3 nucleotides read TGTGCCAGCAGTGGTATGGGCTACGAGCAGTACTTC.

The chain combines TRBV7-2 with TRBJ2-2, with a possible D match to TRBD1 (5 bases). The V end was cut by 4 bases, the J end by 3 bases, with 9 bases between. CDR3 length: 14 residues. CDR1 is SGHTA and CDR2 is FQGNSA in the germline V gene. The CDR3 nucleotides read TGTGCCAGCAGCTGGACAATCGACACCGGGGAGCTGTTTTTT. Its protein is CASSWTIDTGELFF.

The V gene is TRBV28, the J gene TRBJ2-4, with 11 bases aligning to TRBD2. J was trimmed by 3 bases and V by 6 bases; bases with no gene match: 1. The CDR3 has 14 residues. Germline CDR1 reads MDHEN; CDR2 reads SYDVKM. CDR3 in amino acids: CASRGTSGKNIQYF. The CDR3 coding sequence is TGTGCCAGCAGGGGGACTAGCGGCAAAAACATTCAGTACTTC.

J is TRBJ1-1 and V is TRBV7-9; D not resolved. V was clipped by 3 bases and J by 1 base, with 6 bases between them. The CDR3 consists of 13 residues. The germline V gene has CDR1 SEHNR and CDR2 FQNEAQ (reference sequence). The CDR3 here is CASSFTANTEAFF. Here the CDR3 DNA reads TGTGCCAGCAGCTTTACAGCGAACACTGAAGCTTTCTTT.

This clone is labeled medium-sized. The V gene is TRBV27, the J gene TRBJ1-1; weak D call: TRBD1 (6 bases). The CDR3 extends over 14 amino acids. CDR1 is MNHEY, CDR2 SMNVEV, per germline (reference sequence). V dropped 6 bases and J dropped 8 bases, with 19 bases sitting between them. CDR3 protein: CASRRLTGTPEAFF. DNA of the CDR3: TGTGCCAGCAGACGATTGACAGGTACCCCCGAAGCTTTCTTT.

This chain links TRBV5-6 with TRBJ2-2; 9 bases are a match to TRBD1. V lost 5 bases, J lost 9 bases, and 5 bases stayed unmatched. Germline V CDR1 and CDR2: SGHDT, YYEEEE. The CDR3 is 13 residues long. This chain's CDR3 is CASSSQGAWELFF. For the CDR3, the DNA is TGTGCCAGCAGTTCACAGGGGGCGTGGGAGCTGTTTTTT.

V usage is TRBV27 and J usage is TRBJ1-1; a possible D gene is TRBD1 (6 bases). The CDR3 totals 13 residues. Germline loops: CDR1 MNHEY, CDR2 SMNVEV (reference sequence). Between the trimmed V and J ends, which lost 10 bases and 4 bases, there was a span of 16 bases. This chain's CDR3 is CATRQGPATEAFF. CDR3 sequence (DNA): TGTGCCACTCGGCAGGGGCCGGCCACTGAAGCTTTCTTT.